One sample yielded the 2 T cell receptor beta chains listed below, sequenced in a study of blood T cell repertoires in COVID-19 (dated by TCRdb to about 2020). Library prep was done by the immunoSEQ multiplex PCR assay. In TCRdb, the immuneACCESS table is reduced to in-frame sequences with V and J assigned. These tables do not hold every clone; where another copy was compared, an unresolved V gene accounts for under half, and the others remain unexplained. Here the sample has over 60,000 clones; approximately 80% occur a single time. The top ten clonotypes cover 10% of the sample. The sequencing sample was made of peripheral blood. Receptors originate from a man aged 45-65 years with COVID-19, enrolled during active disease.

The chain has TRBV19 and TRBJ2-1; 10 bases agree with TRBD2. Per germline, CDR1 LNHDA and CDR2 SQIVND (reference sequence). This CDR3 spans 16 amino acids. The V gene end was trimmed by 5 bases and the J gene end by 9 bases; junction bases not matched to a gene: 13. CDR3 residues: CASSPPTSGLAGEQFF. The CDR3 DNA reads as TGTGCCAGTAGTCCCCCGACTAGCGGGTTAGCGGGTGAGCAGTTCTTC.

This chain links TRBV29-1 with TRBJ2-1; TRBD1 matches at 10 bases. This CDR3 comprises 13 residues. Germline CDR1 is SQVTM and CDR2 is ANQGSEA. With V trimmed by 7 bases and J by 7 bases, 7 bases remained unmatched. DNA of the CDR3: TGCAGCGACCCGACAGGGGGCGGAAATGAGCAGTTCTTC. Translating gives CSDPTGGGNEQFF.